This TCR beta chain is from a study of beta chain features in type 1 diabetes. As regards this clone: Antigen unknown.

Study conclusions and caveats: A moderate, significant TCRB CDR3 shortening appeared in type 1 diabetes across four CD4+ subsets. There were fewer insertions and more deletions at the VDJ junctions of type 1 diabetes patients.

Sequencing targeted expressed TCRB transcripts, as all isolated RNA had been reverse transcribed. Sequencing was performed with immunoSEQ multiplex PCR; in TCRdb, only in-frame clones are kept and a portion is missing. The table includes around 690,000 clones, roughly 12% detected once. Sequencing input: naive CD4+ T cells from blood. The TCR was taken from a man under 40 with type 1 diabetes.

The CDR3 DNA is TGTGCCAGCAGCTTAAGAGACACGAACACCGGGGAGCTGTTTTTT. It encodes CASSLRDTNTGELFF. The V and J genes are TRBV7-9 and TRBJ2-2; no clear D. V lost 2 bases, J lost 0 bases, and 7 bases lay in between. CDR3 length: 15 amino acids. Per germline, CDR1 SEHNR and CDR2 FQNEAQ (reference sequence).